This note documents a single T cell receptor (beta chain) sequence. The antigen is not known. The sample originates from a study of cytomegalovirus exposure and HLA in healthy donors. Findings and caveats of the study: About 90% or about 30% of the time was how often most TCR beta V segments were productive, according to an earlier analysis. In a later analysis, a missense DCLRE1C variant was linked to TCR beta V- and J-gene trimming.

CDR3 length equals 15 residues. V was shortened by 4 bases and J by 2 bases, with 12 bases between the two germline ends. Looked up from germline, CDR1 is MGHRA and CDR2 is YSYEKL. The PCR was carried out with 60 Vbeta primers and 13 Jbeta primers. The assay was immunoSEQ multiplex PCR, and TCRdb's table has in-frame clones only and misses some. The table has some 160,000 clones, roughly 80% seen once. This receptor was identified in a male donor in good health and CMV-seropositive. The sample consisted of PBMCs. The J gene is TRBJ2-1, the V gene TRBV4-1, with D hard to call. The CDR3 DNA is TGCGCCAGCAGCCCCCCACAGTCACCCTACAATGAGCAGTTCTTC. Residues: CASSPPQSPYNEQFF.